The present entry profiles one TCR beta chain with its context. Its cognate antigen is unknown. The data derive from a study of CXCR3-negative and CXCR3-positive naive CD8 T cells. Whole-study findings and limits: Surface CD5 was comparable between naive subsets; TCR strength was inferred from TRB CDR3 properties. TRB CDR3 hydrophobicity was greater in CXCR3-positive naive cells than in CXCR3-negative naive cells. For memory CD8+ cells diversity was much lower, but both naive subsets had comparably high diversity.

TRB cDNA libraries were made by UMI-labeled 5' RACE. TCRdb re-called the 5' RACE reads; one entry per CDR3 protein, DNA not given. The data include about 62,000 distinct CDR3 sequences; the top ten clones carry approximately 4.5%. Triplicate sorts of some 310,000 cells per CD8+ subset. Germline values: CDR1 SGHVS, CDR2 FNYEAQ. The CDR3 sequence is 16 residues long. Sequences were obtained from naive CXCR3- CD8+ T cells from blood. This sample's subset: CD45RO-CCR7+CD27+CD95- naive CD8+ T cells lacking CXCR3 (TNR3-). This chain joins TRBV7-6 and TRBJ2-3; absent DNA, TCRdb's TRBD2 call cannot be checked. The source of this sequence is a human donor in good health. Some clones in this sample may be carry-over from other donors' samples. The CDR3 sequence: CASSFFASGHTDTQYF.